One and the same sample provided the 30 T cell receptor beta chains below, sequenced in a study of T cells after yellow fever vaccination. One entry per CDR3 protein, called by TCRdb with MiXCR from the 5' RACE reads. The sample includes hundreds of thousands of distinct CDR3 sequences, roughly a sixth of them seen just once. The sample here was PBMCs, taken before the yellow fever booster vaccination. The receptors here all came from a man younger than 30 who received the YFV17D yellow fever vaccine.

This clonotype was counted only a few times. The rearrangement joins TRBV7-2 to TRBJ1-1, with 8 bases fitting TRBD1. Germline V lookup: CDR1 SGHTA, CDR2 FQGNSA. Trimming took 7 bases from V and 4 from J; bases not matched to a gene: 8. The CDR3 has 14 residues. CDR3 residues: CASTLDRASTEAFF. DNA for the CDR3: TGTGCCAGCACCCTGGACAGGGCGAGCACTGAAGCTTTCTTT.

This chain links TRBV5-1 with TRBJ1-1; D gene uncertain. V lost 1 base and J lost 1, with 8 bases in between. The germline gives CDR1 SGHRS, CDR2 YFSETQ. The CDR3 sequence is 14 residues long. The CDR3 here is CASSLRPQNTEAFF. In DNA form, the CDR3 reads TGCGCCAGCAGCTTGCGACCTCAGAACACTGAAGCTTTCTTT.

The chain joins TRBV19 to TRBJ1-5; D unresolved. Between the trimmed V and J ends, which lost 5 bases and 0 bases, there was a span of 5 bases. The germline CDR1 and CDR2 sequences are LNHDA and SQIVND (reference sequence). The CDR3 has 13 residues. CDR3 sequence reads: CASSATSNQPQHF. The DNA of the CDR3 is TGTGCCAGTAGTGCGACTAGCAATCAGCCCCAGCATTTT.

The table lists this clonotype with a few counts. The gene calls are TRBV5-1 and TRBJ2-5, with D possibly TRBD1 on 6 matching bases. The CDR3 is made up of 15 amino acids. Per germline, CDR1 SGHRS and CDR2 YFSETQ. Trimming took 1 base from V and 2 from J, leaving 12 bases between them. The CDR3 DNA reads as TGCGCCAGCAGCTTGACAGGGCGATTGCAAGAGACCCAGTACTTC. This codes for CASSLTGRLQETQYF.

The table lists this clonotype with a few counts. The chain carries TRBV15 and TRBJ2-2; 8 nucleotides match TRBD2. The CDR3 contains 14 residues. The V and J ends lost 8 bases and 3 bases, in that order; junction bases with no gene match: 5. The germline gives CDR1 LNHNV, CDR2 YYDKDF (reference sequence). The CDR3 protein is CATAGGFDTGELFF. The CDR3 region has the DNA TGTGCCACCGCGGGGGGCTTCGACACCGGGGAGCTGTTTTTT.

This rearrangement joins TRBV5-6 to TRBJ1-1, with no clear D. Trimming pared 2 bases from V and 4 bases from J, leaving 6 bases between. The CDR3 is 12 amino acids. Germline-derived CDR1 and CDR2 are SGHDT and YYEEEE. CDR3 bases: TGTGCCAGCAGCTTCCGCTCCACTGAAGCTTTCTTT. Amino acid sequence: CASSFRSTEAFF.

This clonotype was recorded a few times. The chain has TRBV5-1 and TRBJ2-5; tentatively, D is TRBD1 or TRBD2 (6 bases each). The CDR3 contains 14 residues. Trimming cost V 3 bases and J 3 bases, with 12 bases left between them. Germline CDR1 is SGHRS and CDR2 is YFSETQ. CDR3 amino acids: CASSWGAGEETQYF. DNA of the CDR3: TGCGCCAGCAGCTGGGGGGCAGGAGAAGAGACCCAGTACTTC. The full variable domain, its missing parts supplied by reference TRBV5-1 and TRBJ2-5, is KAGVTQTPRYLIKTRGQQVTLSCSPISGHRSVSWYQQTPGQGLQFLFEYFSETQRNKGNFPGRFSGRQFSNSRSEMNVSTLELGDSALYLCASSWGAGEETQYFGPGTRLLVL.

This sequence joins TRBV7-3 and TRBJ2-2; 8 bases fit TRBD1. J gave up 7 bases and V 3 bases, and 4 bases lay outside the gene matches. CDR1 and CDR2 (germline): SGHTA, FQGTGA. This CDR3 is 14 amino acids long. For the CDR3, the DNA is TGTGCCAGCAGCTTGGACAGGGCGGGCGGGGAGCTGTTTTTT. Encoded protein: CASSLDRAGGELFF.

In this sample, this clonotype turned up a few times. The gene calls are TRBV20-1 and TRBJ2-7; 14 nucleotides align to TRBD2. V was pared by 4 bases and J by 2 bases, with 4 bases of the junction left unmatched. This CDR3 is built from 15 residues. The germline V gene has CDR1 DFQATT and CDR2 SNEGSKA (reference sequence). The CDR3 bases are TGCAGTGCTATGGGACTAGCGGGGGACACCTACGAGCAGTACTTC. This translates into CSAMGLAGDTYEQYF.

This clonotype was counted a few times. The chain couples TRBV5-1 to TRBJ1-2, with D perhaps matching TRBD1 (6 bases). This CDR3 has 15 residues. Germline V gene lookup returns CDR1 SGHRS and CDR2 YFSETQ. Trimming removed 4 bases at V and 2 bases at J, with 15 bases between. CDR3 nucleotides: TGCGCCAGCAGCGCCCCCGATCAGGGGAACTATGGCTACACCTTC. It yields the protein CASSAPDQGNYGYTF.

This clonotype turned up a few times. The chain uses TRBV27 and TRBJ1-5; unclear D gene. CDR3 length: 17 residues. From germline, CDR1 is MNHEY and CDR2 SMNVEV (reference sequence). The germline V and J ends were trimmed by 3 bases and 6 bases, with 21 bases remaining between them. This chain's CDR3 is CASSLRALDYLGQPQHF. The CDR3 nucleotides read TGTGCCAGCAGTTTGAGAGCGCTGGACTATCTGGGTCAGCCCCAGCATTTT.

In its sample, this clonotype was seen a few times. The rearrangement links TRBV20-1 to TRBJ2-5; TRBD2 is a possible D gene (7 bases). This CDR3 has 15 residues. Trimming cost V 1 base and J 9 bases, with 21 bases left between them. Germline values: CDR1 DFQATT, CDR2 SNEGSKA (reference sequence). CDR3 region: CSARGTAGATAAQYF. The CDR3 region has the DNA TGCAGTGCTAGAGGGACGGCGGGGGCCACGGCGGCCCAGTACTTC.

V gene TRBV6-2 or TRBV6-3 combines with J gene TRBJ1-1, with D maybe TRBD1 (6 bases). CDR3 size: 18 residues. Looked up from germline, CDR1 is MNHEY and CDR2 is SVGEGT. Trimming left V 0 bases short and J 3 bases short, with 20 bases between. For the CDR3, the DNA is TGTGCCAGCAGTTACTCGGGCAGGGGAATAGGAGGCGACACTGAAGCTTTCTTT. It translates to CASSYSGRGIGGDTEAFF.

This chain uses TRBV18 with TRBJ1-1; D call uncertain. CDR1 is KGHSH and CDR2 is LQKENI in the germline V gene. CDR3 length: 15 residues. Trimming removed 3 bases from V and 4 bases from J, with 15 bases in between. The CDR3 is CASSPEDVESTEAFF. The CDR3 nucleotides read TGTGCCAGCTCACCGGAAGACGTGGAGAGCACTGAAGCTTTCTTT.

This clonotype was seen only a few times. The chain employs TRBV7-9 and TRBJ1-1, with no clear D. V was pared by 2 bases and J by 0 bases, with 7 bases between. The CDR3 loop spans 14 amino acids. Looked up from germline, CDR1 is SEHNR and CDR2 is FQNEAQ (reference sequence). The CDR3 spells CASSLRSVNTEAFF. CDR3 in DNA: TGTGCCAGCAGCTTACGTTCCGTGAACACTGAAGCTTTCTTT.

The chain has TRBV20-1 and TRBJ1-6; D is unresolved. V was pared by 0 bases and J by 1 base, with 7 bases between. The CDR3 length is 15 residues. CDR1 and CDR2 from the germline V gene are DFQATT and SNEGSKA (reference sequence). The CDR3 DNA reads as TGCAGTGCTAGAGATGGAATTTCCTATAATTCACCCCTCCACTTT. Encoded protein: CSARDGISYNSPLHF.

This CDR3 is CASSQGQGAWEQYF. The CDR3 region has the DNA TGCGCCAGCAGCCAAGGACAGGGGGCATGGGAGCAGTACTTC. V is TRBV5-1 and J is TRBJ2-7, with TRBD1 matching over 11 bases. Germline V lookup: CDR1 SGHRS, CDR2 YFSETQ. V trimming: 4 bases; J trimming: 7 bases; junction bases outside the gene matches: 7. The CDR3 covers 14 residues.

DNA for the CDR3: TGTGCCAGCCCCCCCGGGGCCATGAGGGCTGAAGCTTTCTTT. Protein product: CASPPGAMRAEAFF. V and J are TRBV2 and TRBJ1-1, with D perhaps matching TRBD1 (5 bases). V gave up 8 bases and J gave up 6 bases, with 19 bases separating them. The CDR3 runs 14 residues. The germline CDR1 and CDR2 sequences are SNHLY and FYNNEI.

This clonotype has only a few counts. The chain uses TRBV5-1 and TRBJ2-7; possibly TRBD1 or TRBD2 for D (5 bases each). The V gene's germline CDR1 is SGHRS and CDR2 YFSETQ. V was cut by 3 bases and J by 6 bases, with 13 bases left in between. There are 13 residues in the CDR3. The CDR3 bases are TGCGCCAGCAGCTCGCGTGGGGGTGTCGAGCAGTACTTC. Its protein is CASSSRGGVEQYF.

This clonotype turned up a few times. This chain joins TRBV27 and TRBJ2-1; a possible D gene is TRBD2 (5 bases). The germline V gene encodes CDR1 MNHEY and CDR2 SMNVEV (reference sequence). CDR3 size: 12 residues. CDR3 in DNA: TGTGTCCCCGGGATAAGGGTCAATGAGCAGTTCTTC. Protein sequence: CVPGIRVNEQFF.

The genes are TRBV14 and TRBJ2-6, with D possibly matching TRBD2 (6 bases). V shed 2 bases and J shed 0 bases, with 8 bases lying between them. The CDR3 spans 16 residues. Looked up from germline, CDR1 is SGHDN and CDR2 is FVKESK. The CDR3, as DNA: TGTGCCAGCAGCCAACTGGGGGGCTCTGGGGCCAACGTCCTGACTTTC. It specifies CASSQLGGSGANVLTF.

This clonotype was counted many times. This chain joins TRBV5-1 and TRBJ1-2; no reliable D call. Germline CDR1 reads SGHRS; CDR2 reads YFSETQ. This CDR3 is 13 amino acids long. V lost 2 bases and J 3 bases, leaving 8 bases between the germline ends. CDR3 region: CASSFEVDYGYTF. CDR3 nucleotides: TGCGCCAGCAGCTTTGAGGTCGACTATGGCTACACCTTC. Together with reference TRBV5-1 and TRBJ1-2, the CDR3 gives the full variable domain: KAGVTQTPRYLIKTRGQQVTLSCSPISGHRSVSWYQQTPGQGLQFLFEYFSETQRNKGNFPGRFSGRQFSNSRSEMNVSTLELGDSALYLCASSFEVDYGYTFGSGTRLTVV.

Only a few counts were recorded for this clonotype. The chain has TRBV29-1 and TRBJ1-4; a weak D match, TRBD1 (6 bases). CDR1 and CDR2 from the germline V gene are SQVTM and ANQGSEA. V gave up 3 bases and J gave up 2 bases, with 10 bases separating them. This CDR3 contains 14 residues. The CDR3: CSVDGGSTNEKLFF. The CDR3 DNA reads as TGCAGCGTTGATGGGGGCAGTACTAATGAAAAACTGTTTTTT. Full variable domain (missing parts from reference TRBV29-1 and TRBJ1-4): SAVISQKPSRDICQRGTSLTIQCQVDSQVTMMFWYRQQPGQSLTLIATANQGSEATYESGFVIDKFPISRPNLTFSTLTVSNMSPEDSSIYLCSVDGGSTNEKLFFGSGTQLSVL.

The chain has TRBV5-1 and TRBJ2-3; 8 bases are shared with TRBD1. Germline CDR1 SGHRS, CDR2 YFSETQ. This CDR3 contains 15 residues. Trimming removed 3 bases from V and 4 bases from J; junction bases left unmatched: 7. CDR3 residues: CASSSGQGLADTQYF. CDR3 nucleotides: TGCGCCAGCAGCTCCGGACAGGGATTGGCAGATACGCAGTATTTT.

The chain carries TRBV7-2 and TRBJ1-4, with a tentative D call TRBD1 (6 bases). This CDR3 comprises 16 residues. V shed 3 bases and J shed 7 bases, with 18 bases lying between them. Germline assignment: CDR1 SGHTA and CDR2 FQGNSA. DNA of the CDR3: TGTGCCAGCAGCTTTATAGGGGGGGTATCGCGTGAAAAACTGTTTTTT. Translated: CASSFIGGVSREKLFF.

The rearrangement links TRBV29-1 to TRBJ2-3; D possibly matches TRBD1 or TRBD2 (5 bases each). The CDR3 is 15 amino acids. V was pared by 4 bases and J by 0 bases, with 14 bases between. Germline-derived CDR1 and CDR2 are SQVTM and ANQGSEA. CDR3 sequence: CSVAGQLRSTDTQYF. The DNA for the CDR3 is TGCAGCGTTGCGGGGCAGCTCCGTAGCACAGATACGCAGTATTTT.

The chain carries TRBV19 and TRBJ1-5, with a weak D call TRBD1 (5 bases). The V gene lost 8 bases and the J gene lost 1 base, with 18 bases spanning the gap. CDR1 and CDR2 (germline): LNHDA, SQIVND (reference sequence). CDR3 length equals 16 residues. The CDR3, as DNA: TGTGCCAGTGGGGGGGGACGATCGGGAAGCAATCAGCCCCAGCATTTT. As protein: CASGGGRSGSNQPQHF.

The J gene is TRBJ2-5, the V gene TRBV12-3 or TRBV12-4, with D perhaps matching TRBD2 (6 bases). Deletions cut 3 bases from V and 3 bases from J, with 14 bases between. The CDR3 extends over 15 amino acids. The chain's CDR3 is CASSFGGNGEETQYF. Written as DNA, the CDR3 is TGTGCCAGCAGTTTTGGGGGGAACGGCGAAGAGACCCAGTACTTC.

This clonotype was observed at least ten times. This chain links TRBV6-4 with TRBJ2-3; 7 nucleotides align to TRBD2. CDR3 length: 13 residues. The V and J ends lost 3 bases and 3 bases, in that order; junction bases with no gene match: 0. The germline CDR1 and CDR2 sequences are MRHNA and SNTAGT. CDR3 sequence: CASSERGTDTQYF. The CDR3 DNA is TGTGCCAGCAGTGAGCGGGGGACAGATACGCAGTATTTT.

The genes are TRBV7-3 and TRBJ2-3; 7 nucleotides align to TRBD1. This CDR3 has 15 amino acids. Unmatched junction bases numbered 6, after V lost 5 bases and J lost 1 base. Looked up from germline, CDR1 is SGHTA and CDR2 is FQGTGA. The CDR3 loop reads CASSDREQGTDTQYF. CDR3 bases: TGTGCCAGCAGCGACAGGGAGCAAGGCACAGATACGCAGTATTTT. Supplemented by reference TRBV7-3 and TRBJ2-3, the full variable domain reads GAGVSQTPSNKVTEKGKYVELRCDPISGHTALYWYRQSLGQGPEFLIYFQGTGAADDSGLPNDRFFAVRPEGSVSTLKIQRTERGDSAVYLCASSDREQGTDTQYFGPGTRLTVL.